The clone carrying this T cell receptor beta chain was seen more than once but under ten times. Its antigen remains unknown. Germline V gene data show CDR1 as SEHNR and CDR2 as FQNEAQ (reference sequence). V dropped 8 bases and J dropped 4; count of bases not matched to a gene: 2. The CDR3 spans 12 residues. The data are from a study of early T cells in non-severe SARS-CoV-2 infection. Overall study results and limits: Comparison of clonotypes with VDJdb favored anti-spike CD8 responses while missing private and CD4 specificities.

TCRdb independently ran MiXCR on the 5' RACE reads; one entry per CDR3 protein. The repertoire holds about 48,000 distinct CDR3 sequences, with 8.5% to 10% as singletons. The sequence derives from an adult who was a healthcare worker with PCR-confirmed SARS-CoV-2 infection or an uninfected control (not recorded which). This chain uses TRBV7-9 with TRBJ2-1, with TRBD1 matching 7 bases. The sequenced material came from whole blood. The CDR3 nucleotides read TGTGCCAGCGGGACAGCTTACAATGAGCAGTTCTTC. It translates to CASGTAYNEQFF.